This entry is about one TCR beta chain. The data originate from a study of molecular identifiers for immune sequencing clone quantification. Study-level information: Four of five RNA aliquots from roughly 21,000 or 96,000 naive CD8 T cells were sequenced.

TCRdb independently ran MiXCR on the PCR reads; one entry per CDR3 protein. The table includes hundreds of thousands of distinct CDR3 sequences, 25% detected once. The sample consisted of naive CD8+ T cells from blood, with Jurkat cell RNA spiked in. Subset of the sample: FACS-sorted CD8+CD4-CCR7+CD45RA+ naive T cells. The clonotype originates from a human donor in good health. Some libraries in this study had Jurkat cell RNA spiked in.

The CDR3 DNA sequence: TGTGCCAGTAGCCTGACTGAAGATACGCAGTATTTT. It translates to CASSLTEDTQYF. The chain is built from TRBV19 and TRBJ2-3; D not resolved. Germline V gene data show CDR1 as LNHDA and CDR2 as SQIVND (reference sequence). The CDR3 is 12 amino acids. Trimming left V 6 bases short and J 5 bases short, with 9 bases between.